A selection of T cell receptor beta chains follows, all from one sample in a study of blood T cells in healthy people across ages. Each CDR3 protein gets one entry after TCRdb re-called the 5' RACE reads with MiXCR. The profile covers just under 900,000 distinct CDR3 sequences, with about 28% appearing a single time and around a sixth taken by the ten largest. What was sequenced was blood. The receptors here all came from a woman older than 75 in good health. CDR3s include the opening cysteine and the closing phenylalanine or tryptophan. The D gene is left open where the match is weak. Rows may omit the clone size; those that give it use once, few, many or a size class.

CDR3nt,CDR3aa,v_gene,d_gene,abundance,j_gene
TGTGCCGGCAGTGACTCTAGCGGGAGCACAGGTACGCAGTATTTT,CAGSDSSGSTGTQYF,TRBV6-4,TRBD2,.,TRBJ2-3
TGTGCCAGCTCACCAGCCAGCCCAAGAGCCAAAAACATTCAGTACTTC,CASSPASPRAKNIQYF,TRBV18,.,few,TRBJ2-4
TGTGCCAGCAGCATGGGACGAGAGCAGTTCTTC,CASSMGREQFF,TRBV12-3/TRBV12-4,.,.,TRBJ2-1
TGTGCCAGCAGTGAAACGGGGGCGAGTACTGAAGCTTTCTTT,CASSETGASTEAFF,TRBV2,.,.,TRBJ1-1
TGTGCCAGCAGTTTTTCCAGGACTAGCGGGGGGGTCATAGATACGCAGTATTTT,CASSFSRTSGGVIDTQYF,TRBV28,TRBD2,many,TRBJ2-3
TGTGCCAGCCTGAACAGGGGAGAGGGCACTGAAGCTTTCTTT,CASLNRGEGTEAFF,TRBV12-3/TRBV12-4,TRBD1,.,TRBJ1-1
TGTGCCACCAGTGATTCCGGGACTACCACAGATACGCAGTATTTT,CATSDSGTTTDTQYF,TRBV24-1,TRBD2,few,TRBJ2-3
TGTGCCAGCAGGGGAAACAGTGGGGAGCTGTTTTTT,CASRGNSGELFF,TRBV2,.,.,TRBJ2-2
TGCAGTGCTAGGCCCAGGACAGGGTTCACAGATACGCAGTATTTT,CSARPRTGFTDTQYF,TRBV20-1,TRBD1,many,TRBJ2-3
TGTGCCAGCAGCCAAGGAGGGTTTGAGCAGTACTTC,CASSQGGFEQYF,TRBV3-1,.,many,TRBJ2-7
TGCGCCAGCAGCCAAGGGGGCCACAATGAGCAGTTCTTC,CASSQGGHNEQFF,TRBV5-1,TRBD1,many,TRBJ2-1
TGTGCCAGCAGGGGACAGGGAAAAAATGAGCAGTTCTTC,CASRGQGKNEQFF,TRBV28,TRBD1,.,TRBJ2-1
TGTGCCAGCAGTTACTCGATCGGCGCCAACTCCTATAATTCACCCCTCCACTTT,CASSYSIGANSYNSPLHF,TRBV6-5,.,many,TRBJ1-6
TGTGCCAGCAGTCCAGGGACAGGGATCATCGGCTACACCTTC,CASSPGTGIIGYTF,TRBV12-3/TRBV12-4,TRBD1,.,TRBJ1-2
TGTGCCTGGAGTGTACCGGTTTCCATCAAACTGTTTTTT,CAWSVPVSIKLFF,TRBV30,.,few,TRBJ1-4
TGCAGCGTTTGGGAAAATAGCAATCAGCCCCAGCATTTT,CSVWENSNQPQHF,TRBV29-1,.,many,TRBJ1-5
TGTGCCAGCAGTCTGGACAGTCTGGGGGGCTACACCTTC,CASSLDSLGGYTF,TRBV6-2/TRBV6-3,.,few,TRBJ1-2
TGTGCCAGCAGCCTCACGAGGTGGCAAGAGACCCAGTACTTC,CASSLTRWQETQYF,TRBV11-2,.,many,TRBJ2-5
TGTGCCAGCAGCTTATGGTCCAGCTCCTACGAGCAGTACTTC,CASSLWSSSYEQYF,TRBV7-2,.,.,TRBJ2-7
TGTGCCAGCACCCCGAGTAGCTATGGCTACACCTTC,CASTPSSYGYTF,TRBV2,.,few,TRBJ1-2
TGTGCCAGCAGTTTATTTCGTGGGGGTGTAGCCAAAAACATTCAGTACTTC,CASSLFRGGVAKNIQYF,TRBV28,.,many,TRBJ2-4
TGTGCCAGCAGTTTCCCCAAGACCCCCCAGCATTTT,CASSFPKTPQHF,TRBV28,.,few,TRBJ1-5
TGTGCCTGCCCGGGGCAGTCGGGGAATTCACCCCTCCACTTT,CACPGQSGNSPLHF,TRBV7-9,.,many,TRBJ1-6
TGTGCCAGCAGCTTAGCTGGACTCGCTCTATCGGATACGCAGTATTTT,CASSLAGLALSDTQYF,TRBV7-2,.,.,TRBJ2-3
TGTGCCATCACCGCAGGAAGCTCCTACAATGAGCAGTTCTTC,CAITAGSSYNEQFF,TRBV10-3,.,.,TRBJ2-1
TGTGCCAGCAGCCCGAGGGGAAATGGCTACACCTTC,CASSPRGNGYTF,TRBV18,.,many,TRBJ1-2
TGTGCCAGCAGTCGTTACCCGGTCGGCACTGAAGCTTTCTTT,CASSRYPVGTEAFF,TRBV12-3/TRBV12-4,.,.,TRBJ1-1
TGTGCCAGCTCACCAACGCTAGCGGGGGTAAGCACAGATACGCAGTATTTT,CASSPTLAGVSTDTQYF,TRBV18,TRBD2,.,TRBJ2-3